A selection of T cell receptor beta chains follows, all from one sample in a study of T cells in Graves' hyperthyroidism and ophthalmopathy. From the multiplex PCR reads, TCRdb called clonotypes with MiXCR, one entry per CDR3 protein. The sample records hundreds of thousands of distinct CDR3 sequences, approximately 15% being singletons. The sample taken for sequencing was blood. Receptors were obtained from a woman aged 18-35 years with Graves' hyperthyroidism. CDR3s include the opening cysteine and the closing phenylalanine or tryptophan. The order of the fields is clone size, J gene, D gene, V gene, CDR3 protein, CDR3 DNA. A D gene is named only where the DNA matches it firmly. A clone size is listed for some rows: how often the clone was seen (once, few, many), or a class if it is expanded.

clone size: .; J gene: TRBJ2-7; D gene: TRBD1; V gene: TRBV28; CDR3 protein: CASSPPDRGAEQYF; CDR3 DNA: TGTGCCAGCAGTCCACCGGACAGGGGGGCCGAGCAGTACTTC
clone size: many; J gene: TRBJ2-5; D gene: .; V gene: TRBV10-3; CDR3 protein: CAISVRDQETQYF; CDR3 DNA: TGTGCCATCAGTGTAAGGGATCAAGAGACCCAGTACTTC
clone size: .; J gene: TRBJ2-7; D gene: TRBD1; V gene: TRBV28; CDR3 protein: CASTDETGVYEQYF; CDR3 DNA: TGTGCCAGCACTGACGAGACAGGGGTTTACGAGCAGTACTTC
clone size: many; J gene: TRBJ2-7; D gene: .; V gene: TRBV6-1; CDR3 protein: CASRVGTPYEQYF; CDR3 DNA: TGTGCCAGCAGGGTCGGGACACCGTACGAGCAGTACTTC
clone size: few; J gene: TRBJ2-1; D gene: TRBD2; V gene: TRBV7-9; CDR3 protein: CASSSTSGGTYNEQFF; CDR3 DNA: TGTGCCAGCAGCTCCACTAGCGGGGGGACGTACAATGAGCAGTTCTTC
clone size: few; J gene: TRBJ2-1; D gene: .; V gene: TRBV5-1; CDR3 protein: CASSSPGGEQFF; CDR3 DNA: TGCGCCAGCAGCTCCCCCGGGGGTGAGCAGTTCTTC
clone size: few; J gene: TRBJ2-3; D gene: .; V gene: TRBV12-3/TRBV12-4; CDR3 protein: CASSSPARGRTDTQYF; CDR3 DNA: TGTGCCAGCAGTTCCCCTGCGCGGGGGCGGACAGATACGCAGTATTTT
clone size: many; J gene: TRBJ2-1; D gene: .; V gene: TRBV28; CDR3 protein: CASSLTGRTNEQFF; CDR3 DNA: TGTGCCAGCAGTTTAACGGGGCGTACGAATGAGCAGTTCTTC
clone size: .; J gene: TRBJ2-3; D gene: .; V gene: TRBV7-9; CDR3 protein: CASSPRKRSVGGEVADTQYF; CDR3 DNA: TGTGCCAGCAGCCCGAGGAAAAGGTCTGTAGGGGGAGAGGTAGCAGATACGCAGTATTTT
clone size: .; J gene: TRBJ2-7; D gene: TRBD2; V gene: TRBV12-3/TRBV12-4; CDR3 protein: CASSPLNPSGGGYDQYF; CDR3 DNA: TGTGCCAGCTCACCCCTCAACCCTAGCGGGGGGGGTTACGACCAGTACTTC
clone size: many; J gene: TRBJ2-3; D gene: TRBD1; V gene: TRBV10-3; CDR3 protein: CAISVDGGQGIADTQYF; CDR3 DNA: TGTGCCATCAGTGTGGACGGAGGACAGGGAATCGCAGATACGCAGTATTTT
clone size: many; J gene: TRBJ2-7; D gene: TRBD1; V gene: TRBV29-1; CDR3 protein: CSVPGQGLYEQYF; CDR3 DNA: TGCAGCGTTCCGGGACAGGGGCTCTACGAGCAGTACTTC
clone size: few; J gene: TRBJ1-5; D gene: TRBD1; V gene: TRBV20-1; CDR3 protein: CSARDSGQGVGQPQHF; CDR3 DNA: TGCAGTGCTAGAGATTCAGGACAGGGGGTCGGCCAGCCCCAGCATTTT
clone size: .; J gene: TRBJ2-1; D gene: TRBD2; V gene: TRBV6-2/TRBV6-3; CDR3 protein: CVSRSLAEFNNEQFF; CDR3 DNA: TGTGTCAGCAGATCGCTAGCGGAATTCAACAATGAGCAGTTCTTC
clone size: .; J gene: TRBJ1-5; D gene: .; V gene: TRBV7-9; CDR3 protein: CASSWGLSNQPQHF; CDR3 DNA: TGTGCCAGCAGCTGGGGGTTGAGCAATCAGCCCCAGCATTTT
clone size: many; J gene: TRBJ2-1; D gene: .; V gene: TRBV5-1; CDR3 protein: CASSQFGAGRYNEQFF; CDR3 DNA: TGCGCCAGCAGCCAATTCGGAGCGGGCCGATACAATGAGCAGTTCTTC
clone size: few; J gene: TRBJ1-5; D gene: TRBD1; V gene: TRBV2; CDR3 protein: CASGRGTGGAYSNQPQHF; CDR3 DNA: TGTGCCAGCGGGAGAGGGACAGGGGGAGCCTATAGCAATCAGCCCCAGCATTTT
clone size: .; J gene: TRBJ1-1; D gene: TRBD1; V gene: TRBV5-1; CDR3 protein: CASRKGQGIEAFF; CDR3 DNA: TGCGCCAGCAGGAAGGGACAGGGGATTGAAGCTTTCTTT
clone size: .; J gene: TRBJ2-6; D gene: TRBD2; V gene: TRBV24-1; CDR3 protein: CATSEGGITSGANVLTF; CDR3 DNA: TGTGCCACCAGTGAGGGGGGGATCACCTCTGGGGCCAACGTCCTGACTTTC
clone size: .; J gene: TRBJ2-3; D gene: .; V gene: TRBV6-2/TRBV6-3; CDR3 protein: CASSYSARLLLTDTQYF; CDR3 DNA: TGTGCCAGCAGTTACTCGGCTCGACTCCTACTCACAGATACGCAGTATTTT
clone size: many; J gene: TRBJ2-7; D gene: .; V gene: TRBV11-2; CDR3 protein: CASSPTDRYYEQYF; CDR3 DNA: TGTGCCAGCAGCCCCACGGACCGCTACTACGAGCAGTACTTC
clone size: .; J gene: TRBJ2-2; D gene: .; V gene: TRBV3-1; CDR3 protein: CASTRGRELFF; CDR3 DNA: TGTGCCAGCACCAGGGGCCGGGAGCTGTTTTTT
clone size: few; J gene: TRBJ2-7; D gene: .; V gene: TRBV27; CDR3 protein: CASSFLLSSEQYF; CDR3 DNA: TGTGCCAGCAGTTTTTTGTTATCGTCCGAGCAGTACTTC
clone size: .; J gene: TRBJ2-7; D gene: .; V gene: TRBV15; CDR3 protein: CATSRGRDSDEQYF; CDR3 DNA: TGTGCCACCAGCAGAGGCCGGGACTCCGATGAGCAGTACTTC
clone size: many; J gene: TRBJ2-7; D gene: TRBD1; V gene: TRBV2; CDR3 protein: CASRRTGETYEQYF; CDR3 DNA: TGTGCCAGCAGACGGACAGGGGAGACCTACGAGCAGTACTTC
clone size: .; J gene: TRBJ1-5; D gene: .; V gene: TRBV6-2/TRBV6-3; CDR3 protein: CASSTSNGQPQHF; CDR3 DNA: TGTGCCAGCAGTACCTCGAACGGCCAGCCCCAGCATTTT
clone size: few; J gene: TRBJ1-1; D gene: .; V gene: TRBV29-1; CDR3 protein: CSVREGYTEAFF; CDR3 DNA: TGCAGCGTTCGAGAGGGGTACACTGAAGCTTTCTTT
clone size: .; J gene: TRBJ2-1; D gene: .; V gene: TRBV4-1; CDR3 protein: CASSQAHGATEQFF; CDR3 DNA: TGCGCCAGCAGCCAAGCCCATGGTGCAACTGAGCAGTTCTTC
clone size: many; J gene: TRBJ1-1; D gene: .; V gene: TRBV3-1; CDR3 protein: CASSQFWNTEAFF; CDR3 DNA: TGTGCCAGCAGCCAATTCTGGAACACTGAAGCTTTCTTT
clone size: many; J gene: TRBJ2-3; D gene: .; V gene: TRBV7-2; CDR3 protein: CASSPSTFTDTQYF; CDR3 DNA: TGTGCCAGCAGCCCGTCGACTTTCACAGATACGCAGTATTTT
clone size: .; J gene: TRBJ1-1; D gene: .; V gene: TRBV4-1; CDR3 protein: CASLPGARVPREAFF; CDR3 DNA: TGCGCCAGTCTTCCCGGGGCAAGGGTCCCTCGTGAAGCTTTCTTT
clone size: many; J gene: TRBJ1-2; D gene: .; V gene: TRBV7-9; CDR3 protein: CASSFEVGGYTF; CDR3 DNA: TGTGCCAGCAGCTTCGAGGTGGGGGGCTACACCTTC
clone size: few; J gene: TRBJ2-3; D gene: TRBD2; V gene: TRBV10-2; CDR3 protein: CASRQLAQSTDTQYF; CDR3 DNA: TGCGCCAGCAGACAACTAGCGCAAAGCACAGATACGCAGTATTTT
clone size: many; J gene: TRBJ2-3; D gene: TRBD1; V gene: TRBV6-1; CDR3 protein: CASSGVQGSTDTQYF; CDR3 DNA: TGTGCCAGCAGTGGGGTACAGGGGAGCACAGATACGCAGTATTTT
clone size: few; J gene: TRBJ2-7; D gene: .; V gene: TRBV4-3; CDR3 protein: CASSQVSWSEQYF; CDR3 DNA: TGCGCCAGCAGCCAAGTCAGCTGGAGCGAGCAGTACTTC
clone size: few; J gene: TRBJ1-2; D gene: TRBD1; V gene: TRBV20-1; CDR3 protein: CSARDLGTGLDYGYTF; CDR3 DNA: TGCAGTGCTAGAGACTTGGGGACAGGGCTCGACTATGGCTACACCTTC
clone size: many; J gene: TRBJ2-3; D gene: .; V gene: TRBV11-2; CDR3 protein: CASSLVSDTQYF; CDR3 DNA: TGTGCCAGCAGCTTAGTTTCAGATACGCAGTATTTT
clone size: many; J gene: TRBJ1-1; D gene: .; V gene: TRBV12-3/TRBV12-4; CDR3 protein: CASSRTVSLVTEAFF; CDR3 DNA: TGTGCCAGCAGTCGGACAGTCTCGCTGGTGACTGAAGCTTTCTTT
clone size: many; J gene: TRBJ2-7; D gene: .; V gene: TRBV5-1; CDR3 protein: CASSLRTDPYEQYF; CDR3 DNA: TGCGCCAGCAGCTTGCGGACAGACCCCTACGAGCAGTACTTC
clone size: many; J gene: TRBJ1-1; D gene: .; V gene: TRBV28; CDR3 protein: CASSLWAGRTSTEAFF; CDR3 DNA: TGTGCCAGCAGTTTATGGGCCGGACGCACCAGCACTGAAGCTTTCTTT
clone size: .; J gene: TRBJ2-7; D gene: TRBD2; V gene: TRBV6-2/TRBV6-3; CDR3 protein: CASSRLAGPYEQYF; CDR3 DNA: TGTGCCAGCAGTAGACTAGCGGGACCCTACGAGCAGTACTTC
clone size: .; J gene: TRBJ2-3; D gene: .; V gene: TRBV28; CDR3 protein: CASQLRWARTDTQYF; CDR3 DNA: TGTGCCAGCCAATTAAGGTGGGCCCGCACAGATACGCAGTATTTT
clone size: .; J gene: TRBJ2-7; D gene: TRBD2; V gene: TRBV20-1; CDR3 protein: CSAETSGPYEQYF; CDR3 DNA: TGCAGCGCTGAGACTAGCGGCCCCTACGAGCAGTACTTC
clone size: .; J gene: TRBJ1-1; D gene: .; V gene: TRBV5-1; CDR3 protein: CASSFGRGGPEAFF; CDR3 DNA: TGCGCCAGCAGCTTCGGAAGGGGAGGCCCTGAAGCTTTCTTT
clone size: many; J gene: TRBJ1-5; D gene: .; V gene: TRBV12-3/TRBV12-4; CDR3 protein: CASSRQDFNQPQHF; CDR3 DNA: TGTGCCAGCAGTCGACAGGATTTCAATCAGCCCCAGCATTTT